The 10 T cell receptor beta chains in this list originate from one sample, sequenced in a study of blood T cell repertoires in COVID-19. Sequenced by immunoSEQ multiplex PCR; TCRdb stores in-frame clones only, minus some. There are around 100,000 clones in the sample; 70% to 90% occur only once, and over 6.5% lies in the top ten. The sequenced sample consisted of peripheral blood. The receptors were sampled from a woman between 65 and 79 years old who had recovered from COVID-19.

The rearrangement links TRBV28 to TRBJ2-5; weak D call: TRBD1 (5 bases). The germline V gene encodes CDR1 MDHEN and CDR2 SYDVKM. The CDR3 has 13 residues. The germline V and J ends were trimmed by 5 bases and 1 base, with 8 bases remaining between them. CDR3 DNA sequence: TGTGCCAGCAGTCGGACATTCCAAGAGACCCAGTACTTC. Its protein is CASSRTFQETQYF. The full variable domain, its missing parts supplied by reference TRBV28 and TRBJ2-5, is DVKVTQSSRYLVKRTGEKVFLECVQDMDHENMFWYRQDPGLGLRLIYFSYDVKMKEKGDIPEGYSVSREKKERFSLILESASTNQTSMYLCASSRTFQETQYFGPGTRLLVL.

This chain links TRBV7-2 with TRBJ2-7; 12 bases are a match to TRBD2. The CDR3 length is 16 residues. The germline V gene encodes CDR1 SGHTA and CDR2 FQGNSA. V trimming: 5 bases; J trimming: 4 bases; junction bases outside the gene matches: 9. This CDR3 reads CASSALAGGRVYEQYF. CDR3 coding DNA: TGTGCCAGCAGCGCCCTAGCGGGGGGGCGGGTGTACGAGCAGTACTTC.

This chain uses TRBV12-3 or TRBV12-4 with TRBJ2-5, with a weak D call TRBD1 (5 bases). The CDR3 extends over 13 amino acids. V was clipped by 1 base and J by 4 bases, with 7 bases between them. The CDR3 sequence: CASSLGGLETQYF. CDR3 nucleotides: TGTGCCAGCAGTTTAGGGGGCTTAGAGACCCAGTACTTC.

J is TRBJ2-1 and V is TRBV20-1; TRBD1 aligns across 9 bases. The junction had 7 bases not matched to a gene; V was cut back by 6 bases and J by 4 bases. The CDR3 runs 14 residues. The germline CDR1 and CDR2 sequences are DFQATT and SNEGSKA (reference sequence). The DNA for the CDR3 is TGCAGTGCGAGTACAGGGGGCGGGTACAATGAGCAGTTCTTC. Amino acids: CSASTGGGYNEQFF.

V gene TRBV6-5 combines with J gene TRBJ1-2; TRBD1 might be the D (6 bases). The V and J ends lost 5 bases and 4 bases respectively, with 17 bases between them. Germline assignment: CDR1 MNHEY and CDR2 SVGAGI. The CDR3 has 15 residues. CDR3: CASSNGGGLPYGYTF. The CDR3 coding sequence is TGTGCCAGCAGTAACGGGGGGGGGCTCCCCTATGGCTACACCTTC.

This chain joins TRBV7-3 and TRBJ2-5, with a tentative D call TRBD2 (6 bases). The CDR3 runs 15 residues. Germline V lookup: CDR1 SGHTA, CDR2 FQGTGA. V was trimmed by 5 bases and J by 5 bases, leaving 18 bases between them. The DNA for the CDR3 is TGTGCCAGCAGCATACAGCCGGGACTTGGGGAGACCCAGTACTTC. Its translation is CASSIQPGLGETQYF. The complete variable domain, with remaining parts taken from reference TRBV7-3 and TRBJ2-5, reads GAGVSQTPSNKVTEKGKYVELRCDPISGHTALYWYRQSLGQGPEFLIYFQGTGAADDSGLPNDRFFAVRPEGSVSTLKIQRTERGDSAVYLCASSIQPGLGETQYFGPGTRLLVL.

V and J are TRBV7-2 and TRBJ2-1; D gene ambiguous. V was trimmed by 10 bases and J by 2 bases, leaving 15 bases between them. CDR1 SGHTA and CDR2 FQGNSA come from the germline V gene. This CDR3 spans 14 amino acids. CDR3 nucleotide sequence: TGTGCCACCTCCGTACAGCCAGCCTACAATGAGCAGTTCTTC. Translating it yields CATSVQPAYNEQFF. Combining the CDR3 with reference TRBV7-2 and TRBJ2-1 gives the whole variable domain GAGVSQSPSNKVTEKGKDVELRCDPISGHTALYWYRQSLGQGLEFLIYFQGNSAPDKSGLPSDRFSAERTGGSVSTLTIQRTQQEDSAVYLCATSVQPAYNEQFFGPGTRLTVL.

The chain has TRBV7-2 and TRBJ2-6, with D possibly matching TRBD1 (6 bases). Trimming stripped 5 bases from V and 0 bases from J, with 17 bases between. The germline gives CDR1 SGHTA, CDR2 FQGNSA. The CDR3 extends over 18 amino acids. As DNA, the CDR3 is TGTGCCAGCAGCCCGTTCCGAGGGGGTTACTCTGGGGCCAACGTCCTGACTTTC. Its translation: CASSPFRGGYSGANVLTF.

V gene TRBV7-7 combines with J gene TRBJ2-1, with 9 bases matching TRBD1. The CDR3 is 15 amino acids. CDR1 is SSHAT, CDR2 FNYEAQ, per germline (reference sequence). With V trimmed by 5 bases and J by 9 bases, 11 bases remained unmatched. DNA for the CDR3: TGTGCCAGCAGCCCATCCGGGACAGGGCGCGGTGAGCAGTTCTTC. This translates into CASSPSGTGRGEQFF.

V gene TRBV7-2 combines with J gene TRBJ1-4; the D gene is possibly TRBD1 (5 bases). Trimming took 0 bases from V and 6 from J, leaving 11 bases between them. This CDR3 is 15 amino acids long. Germline CDR1 reads SGHTA; CDR2 reads FQGNSA. The CDR3 DNA reads TGTGCCAGCAGCTTAGCGGGGGGAACCCATGAAAAACTGTTTTTT. Protein product: CASSLAGGTHEKLFF.